Listed below are T cell receptor beta chains from one sample, sequenced in a study of cytomegalovirus exposure and HLA in healthy donors. The method was immunoSEQ multiplex PCR; TCRdb's version includes in-frame clones alone and lacks a portion of them. The sample holds approximately 160,000 clones, 80% to 85% seen once. The sample taken for sequencing was PBMCs. The origin of the receptors is a human donor in good health. The CDR3 runs from the conserved cysteine through the conserved F or W. D genes are given only for firm matches. Size values are once, few and many counts, or a class for expanded clones, and some rows have none.

>TRBV4-1|17|NA|TRBJ1-2|NA
TGCGCCAGCAGCCAGGTCCCGGGACACCAAGCTAACTATGGCTACACCTTC
CASSQVPGHQANYGYTF
>TRBV4-2|16|NA|TRBJ2-1|TRBD2
TGTGCCAGCAGCCAACATTCCCGGGGGGGGGCCATTGAGCAGTTCTTC
CASSQHSRGGAIEQFF
>TRBV6-1|14|NA|TRBJ2-3|NA
TGTGCCAGCAGGGACAGATCCGTCTCAGATACGCAGTATTTT
CASRDRSVSDTQYF
>TRBV18|13|few|TRBJ1-1|NA
TGTGCCAGCTCACCAGATTCACGGACTGAAGCTTTCTTT
CASSPDSRTEAFF
>TRBV6-5|13|NA|TRBJ2-7|NA
TGTGCCAGCAGTTACTCGAAAGGGGCCGAGCAGTACTTC
CASSYSKGAEQYF
>TRBV9|14|once|TRBJ2-7|NA
TGTGCCAGCAGCGTAGGTAGCGGTTTCTACGAGCAGTACTTC
CASSVGSGFYEQYF
>TRBV9|15|NA|TRBJ2-3|NA
TGTGCCAGCAGCGTAGATAGCGGAGCCACAGATACGCAGTATTTT
CASSVDSGATDTQYF
>TRBV29-1|14|NA|TRBJ2-3|TRBD2
TGCAGCGCTGGGACTAGCGGACTTTCAGATACGCAGTATTTT
CSAGTSGLSDTQYF
>TRBV2|14|NA|TRBJ2-5|NA
TGTGCCAGCAGTGCTGGGCAGGCTCAAGAGACCCAGTACTTC
CASSAGQAQETQYF
>TRBV2|10|NA|TRBJ2-7|NA
TGTGCCAGCAGTGGTTTCAGGGAGTACTTC
CASSGFREYF
>TRBV6-6|12|NA|TRBJ2-5|NA
TGTGCCAGCAGAGGGAGGCAAGAGACCCAGTACTTC
CASRGRQETQYF
>TRBV27|15|NA|TRBJ1-1|NA
TGTGCCAGCAGTTTATGGATAGGGGCCGGCACTGAAGCTTTCTTT
CASSLWIGAGTEAFF
>TRBV9|14|NA|TRBJ2-1|NA
TGTGCCAGCAGCCCCCGCCCGACTGAGAGTGAGCAGTTCTTC
CASSPRPTESEQFF
>TRBV25-1|13|NA|TRBJ2-5|NA
TGTGCCAGCAGTGAGGTCAGGCCGGAGACCCAGTACTTC
CASSEVRPETQYF
>TRBV7-2|13|NA|TRBJ1-2|NA
TGTGCCAGCAGCCCGAGCGGGTCTGCTGGCTACACCTTC
CASSPSGSAGYTF
>TRBV20-1|11|NA|TRBJ1-2|NA
TGCAGTGCCAGGGATTCCTATGGCTACACCTTC
CSARDSYGYTF
>TRBV7-2|14|NA|TRBJ2-1|NA
TGTGCCAGCAGCTTAGACCAAACAGGGCGTGAGCAGTTCTTC
CASSLDQTGREQFF
>TRBV27|15|NA|TRBJ2-7|TRBD1
TGTGCCAGCAGTTCCCTCGGGACAGGGCACTACGAGCAGTACTTC
CASSSLGTGHYEQYF
>TRBV2|14|few|TRBJ2-5|NA
TGTGCCAGCAGAGATGGACAAGCCCGGGAGACCCAGTACTTC
CASRDGQARETQYF
>TRBV9|14|NA|TRBJ1-1|NA
TGTGCCAGCAGCGTAGGGCCATCGGGCACTGAAGCTTTCTTT
CASSVGPSGTEAFF
>TRBV7-2|14|once|TRBJ1-1|TRBD1
TGTGCCAGCAGCATACAGGGGGGTAGGACTGAAGCTTTCTTT
CASSIQGGRTEAFF
>TRBV6-6|15|few|TRBJ1-2|NA
TGTGCCAGCAGTTACTCGACCCAGGCGAACTATGGCTACACCTTC
CASSYSTQANYGYTF
>TRBV5-6|15|few|TRBJ2-6|NA
TGTGCCAGCAGCTTGTGGAGCTCTGGGGCCAACGTCCTGACTTTC
CASSLWSSGANVLTF
>TRBV28|13|once|TRBJ1-5|NA
TGTGCCAGCAGAGGACAGCGGAATCAGCCCCAGCATTTT
CASRGQRNQPQHF
>TRBV5-1|15|NA|TRBJ1-1|TRBD1
TGCGCCAGCAGCATTACCGGGACAGGGAACACTGAAGCTTTCTTT
CASSITGTGNTEAFF
>TRBV9|18|once|TRBJ2-2|TRBD2
TGTGCCAGCAGCTTTGAGGCTAGCGGGGGGACGAACACCGGGGAGCTGTTTTTT
CASSFEASGGTNTGELFF
>TRBV7-9|13|NA|TRBJ1-1|NA
TGTGCCAGCAGCCGTACAGGTGCTCCTGAAGCTTTCTTT
CASSRTGAPEAFF
>TRBV6-5|14|few|TRBJ1-5|NA
TGTGCCAGCAGGAAACAGGGAGACAATCAGCCCCAGCATTTT
CASRKQGDNQPQHF
>TRBV5-1|14|NA|TRBJ2-7|TRBD1
TGCGCCAGCAGCCCGACAGGGGAATCCTACGAGCAGTACTTC
CASSPTGESYEQYF
>TRBV7-2|14|NA|TRBJ1-5|TRBD1
TGTGCCAGCAGCCCCGGGACAGGGTATTCGCCCCAGCATTTT
CASSPGTGYSPQHF
>TRBV4-3|17|NA|TRBJ2-1|TRBD2
TGCGCCAGCAGCCAAGACGTGGGTAGCGGGGGGCGTAGGGAGCAGTTCTTC
CASSQDVGSGGRREQFF
>TRBV10-3|15|NA|TRBJ1-5|NA
TGTGCCACCAGCAACGGTGTCAATAGCAATCAGCCCCAGCATTTT
CATSNGVNSNQPQHF
>TRBV19|15|NA|TRBJ1-6|TRBD1
TGTGCCAGTACCGAGACAGGGGTTTATAATTCACCCCTCCACTTT
CASTETGVYNSPLHF
>TRBV9|18|few|TRBJ2-2|TRBD1
TGTGCCAGCAGCGTTCAGGGGGCAGAGACCGCGAACACCGGGGAGCTGTTTTTT
CASSVQGAETANTGELFF
>TRBV9|13|NA|TRBJ2-2|TRBD1
TGTGCCACGGCAGGGGGAAACACCGGGGAGCTGTTTTTT
CATAGGNTGELFF
>TRBV27|15|few|TRBJ1-1|NA
TGTGCCAGCAGTTCGGGGTGGGTCTCGAACACTGAAGCTTTCTTT
CASSSGWVSNTEAFF
>TRBV6-5|15|NA|TRBJ2-7|TRBD1
TGTGCCAGCAGTTACGGGTCTTCGACAGGGGACGAGCAGTACTTC
CASSYGSSTGDEQYF
>TRBV5-1|15|NA|TRBJ2-5|NA
TGCGTCAGCAGCTTGGCCGGCGGGGTCCAAGAGACCCAGTACTTC
CVSSLAGGVQETQYF
>TRBV10-3|15|NA|TRBJ2-7|TRBD1
TGTGCCATCAGATCAGACAGGGTAGGAAACTACGAGCAGTACTTC
CAIRSDRVGNYEQYF
>TRBV15|13|NA|TRBJ1-2|NA
TGTGCCACCAGCCGTGCAGTTAACTATGGCTACACCTTC
CATSRAVNYGYTF
>TRBV10-3|15|NA|TRBJ2-3|TRBD2
TGTGCCATCAGAATAGCGGGGAGGAGTACAGATACGCAGTATTTT
CAIRIAGRSTDTQYF
>TRBV5-4|12|NA|TRBJ1-2|NA
TGTGCCAGCAGCATGCTAGGGGATAACTACACCTTC
CASSMLGDNYTF
>TRBV14|16|NA|TRBJ2-3|TRBD2
TGTGCCAGCAGCCAGTCCCTAGCGGGGCGAACAGATACGCAGTATTTT
CASSQSLAGRTDTQYF
>TRBV9|18|NA|TRBJ1-2|TRBD1
TGTGCCAGCAGGGAAGGCAAACAGGGGGCCGCTTATAGATGGGGCTACACCTTC
CASREGKQGAAYRWGYTF
>TRBV4-3|14|once|TRBJ1-2|NA
TGCGCCAGCAGCCAAGTCCCCACCGCCCTAAGCTACACCTTC
CASSQVPTALSYTF
>TRBV9|13|NA|TRBJ1-2|NA
TGTGCCAGCAGCCCCGGGGGGAACTATGGCTACACCTTC
CASSPGGNYGYTF
>TRBV5-6|13|NA|TRBJ1-1|NA
TGTGCCAGCAGCCAGGGACAGAACACTGAAGCTTTCTTT
CASSQGQNTEAFF
>TRBV5-4|13|NA|TRBJ2-2|NA
TGTGCCAGCAGCCCTACTAGCACCGGGGAGCTGTTTTTT
CASSPTSTGELFF
>TRBV9|13|NA|TRBJ1-5|NA
TGTGCCAGCAGCGTAACGGGGGATCAGCCCCAGCATTTT
CASSVTGDQPQHF
>TRBV4-1|13|NA|TRBJ2-1|NA
TGCGCCAGCAGCCAAGACAGGGACAATGAGCAGTTCTTC
CASSQDRDNEQFF
>TRBV7-9|15|NA|TRBJ2-7|NA
TGTGCCAGCAGCCCTTCGGGACACGACTCCTACGAGCAGTACTTC
CASSPSGHDSYEQYF
>TRBV19|15|NA|TRBJ1-5|NA
TGTGCCACCCTCATTACAACCCAGGCGGGTCAGCCCCAGCATTTT
CATLITTQAGQPQHF
>TRBV10-3|13|NA|TRBJ2-7|NA
TGTGCCACCCGGGACTCCAACTCCTACGAGCAGTACTTC
CATRDSNSYEQYF
>TRBV13|14|NA|TRBJ1-2|NA
TGTGCCAGCAGCTCGGACAGCTTTAACTATGGCTACACCTTC
CASSSDSFNYGYTF
>TRBV2|13|NA|TRBJ2-7|TRBD1
TGTGCCAGCTCGGGACAGGGGATGGACGAGCAGTACTTC
CASSGQGMDEQYF